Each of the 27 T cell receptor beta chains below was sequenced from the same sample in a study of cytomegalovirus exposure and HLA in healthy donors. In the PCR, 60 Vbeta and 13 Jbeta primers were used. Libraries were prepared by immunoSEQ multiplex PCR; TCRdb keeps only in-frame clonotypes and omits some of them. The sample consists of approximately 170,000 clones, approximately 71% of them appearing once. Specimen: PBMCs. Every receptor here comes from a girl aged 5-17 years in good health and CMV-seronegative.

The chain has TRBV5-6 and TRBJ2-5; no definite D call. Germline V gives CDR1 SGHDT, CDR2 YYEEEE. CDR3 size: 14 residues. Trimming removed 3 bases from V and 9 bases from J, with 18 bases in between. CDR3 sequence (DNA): TGTGCCAGCAGCTCCCCCCCATCCGCGGCGGCCCAGTACTTC. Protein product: CASSSPPSAAAQYF.

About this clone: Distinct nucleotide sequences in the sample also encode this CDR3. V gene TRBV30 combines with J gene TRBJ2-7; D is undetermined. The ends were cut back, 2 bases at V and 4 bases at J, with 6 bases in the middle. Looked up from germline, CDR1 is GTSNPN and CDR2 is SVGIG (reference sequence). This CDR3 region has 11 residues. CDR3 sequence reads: CAWSPGYEQYF. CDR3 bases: TGTGCCTGGAGTCCCGGGTACGAGCAGTACTTC.

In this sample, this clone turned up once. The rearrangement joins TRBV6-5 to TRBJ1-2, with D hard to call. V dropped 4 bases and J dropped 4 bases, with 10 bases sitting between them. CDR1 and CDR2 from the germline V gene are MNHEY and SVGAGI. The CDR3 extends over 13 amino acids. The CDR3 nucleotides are TGTGCCAGCAGTTTAAAGGCAGGCTATGGCTACACCTTC. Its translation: CASSLKAGYGYTF.

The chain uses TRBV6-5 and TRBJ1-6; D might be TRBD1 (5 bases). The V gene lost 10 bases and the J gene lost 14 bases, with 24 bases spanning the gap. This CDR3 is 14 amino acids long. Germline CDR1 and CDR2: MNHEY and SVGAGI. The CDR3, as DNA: TGTGCCACCACCGGCGGGGGTCTCAATCGTGCCCTCCACTTT. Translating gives CATTGGGLNRALHF.

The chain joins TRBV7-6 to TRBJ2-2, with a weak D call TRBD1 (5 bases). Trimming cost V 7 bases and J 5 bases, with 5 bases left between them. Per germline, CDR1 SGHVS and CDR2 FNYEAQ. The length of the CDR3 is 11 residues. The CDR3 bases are TGTGCCAGCACAGGGACCGGGGAGCTGTTTTTT. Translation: CASTGTGELFF.

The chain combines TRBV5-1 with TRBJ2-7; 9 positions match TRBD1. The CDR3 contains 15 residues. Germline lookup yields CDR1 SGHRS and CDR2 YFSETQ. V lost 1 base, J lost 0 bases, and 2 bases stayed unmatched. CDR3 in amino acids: CASSLRTGASYEQYF. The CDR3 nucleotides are TGCGCCAGCAGCTTGCGGACAGGGGCCTCCTACGAGCAGTACTTC.

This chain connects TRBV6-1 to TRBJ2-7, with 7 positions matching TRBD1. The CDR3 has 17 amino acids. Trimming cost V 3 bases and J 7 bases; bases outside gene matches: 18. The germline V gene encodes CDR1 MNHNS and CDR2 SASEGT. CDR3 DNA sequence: TGTGCCAGCAGTGAGTGGTCGAACAGGGGCATCGAGAAGGAGCAGTACTTC. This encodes CASSEWSNRGIEKEQYF.

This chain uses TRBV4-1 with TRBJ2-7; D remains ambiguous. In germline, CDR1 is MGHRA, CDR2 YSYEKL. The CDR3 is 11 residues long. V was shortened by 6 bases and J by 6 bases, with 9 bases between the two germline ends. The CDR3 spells CASSSYGEQYF. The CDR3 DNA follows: TGCGCCAGCAGTTCCTACGGCGAGCAGTACTTC.

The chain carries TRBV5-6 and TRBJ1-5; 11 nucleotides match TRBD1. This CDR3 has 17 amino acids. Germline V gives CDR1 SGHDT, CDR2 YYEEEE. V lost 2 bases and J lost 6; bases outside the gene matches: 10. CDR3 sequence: CASSFRTGGETFQPQHF. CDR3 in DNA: TGTGCCAGCAGCTTCCGGACAGGGGGCGAAACTTTTCAGCCCCAGCATTTT. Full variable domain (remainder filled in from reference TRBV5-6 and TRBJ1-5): DAGVTQSPTHLIKTRGQQVTLRCSPKSGHDTVSWYQQALGQGPQFIFQYYEEEERQRGNFPDRFSGHQFPNYSSELNVNALLLGDSALYLCASSFRTGGETFQPQHFGDGTRLSIL.

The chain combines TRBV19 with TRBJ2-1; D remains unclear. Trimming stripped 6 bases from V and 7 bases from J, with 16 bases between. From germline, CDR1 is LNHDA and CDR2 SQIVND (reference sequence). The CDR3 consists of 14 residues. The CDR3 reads CASSHLLRENEQFF. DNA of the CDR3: TGTGCCAGTAGCCACCTCTTGCGAGAGAATGAGCAGTTCTTC.

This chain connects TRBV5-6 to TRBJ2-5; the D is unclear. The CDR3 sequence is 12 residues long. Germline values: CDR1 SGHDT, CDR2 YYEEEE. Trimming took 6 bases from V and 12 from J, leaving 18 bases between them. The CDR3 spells CASTANSLVEYF. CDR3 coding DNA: TGTGCCAGCACAGCGAATAGCCTCGTCGAGTACTTC. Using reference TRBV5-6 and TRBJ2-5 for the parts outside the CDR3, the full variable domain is DAGVTQSPTHLIKTRGQQVTLRCSPKSGHDTVSWYQQALGQGPQFIFQYYEEEERQRGNFPDRFSGHQFPNYSSELNVNALLLGDSALYLCASTANSLVEYFGPGTRLLVL.

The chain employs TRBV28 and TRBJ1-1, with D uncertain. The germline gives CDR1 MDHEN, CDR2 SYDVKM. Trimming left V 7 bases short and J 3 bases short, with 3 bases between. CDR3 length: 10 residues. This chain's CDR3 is CASTDTEAFF. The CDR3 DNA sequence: TGTGCCAGCACAGACACTGAAGCTTTCTTT.

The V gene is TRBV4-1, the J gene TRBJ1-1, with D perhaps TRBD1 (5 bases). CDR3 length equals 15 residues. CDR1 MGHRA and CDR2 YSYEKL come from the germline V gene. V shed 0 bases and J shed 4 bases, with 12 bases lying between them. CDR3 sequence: CASSQDQGGVTEAFF. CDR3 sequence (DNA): TGCGCCAGCAGCCAAGATCAGGGCGGGGTCACTGAAGCTTTCTTT.

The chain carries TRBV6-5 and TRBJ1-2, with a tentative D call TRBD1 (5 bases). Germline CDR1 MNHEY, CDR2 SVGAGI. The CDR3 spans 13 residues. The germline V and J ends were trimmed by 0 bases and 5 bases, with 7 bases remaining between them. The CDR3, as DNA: TGTGCCAGCAGTTACTCGGGGCAGTATGGCTACACCTTC. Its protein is CASSYSGQYGYTF.

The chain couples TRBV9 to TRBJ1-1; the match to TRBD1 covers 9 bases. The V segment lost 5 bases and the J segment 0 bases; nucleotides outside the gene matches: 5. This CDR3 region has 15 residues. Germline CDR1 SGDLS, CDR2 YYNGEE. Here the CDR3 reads CASRLGTGLNTEAFF. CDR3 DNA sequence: TGTGCCAGCAGACTTGGGACAGGGCTGAACACTGAAGCTTTCTTT.

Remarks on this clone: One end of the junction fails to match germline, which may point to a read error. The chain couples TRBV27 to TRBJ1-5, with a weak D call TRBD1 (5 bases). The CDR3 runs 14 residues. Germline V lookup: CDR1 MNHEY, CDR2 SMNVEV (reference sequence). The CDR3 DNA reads TGTGCCACCAGTCTACGCTGGGGGGAACAGCCCCAGCATTTT. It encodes CATSLRWGEQPQHF.

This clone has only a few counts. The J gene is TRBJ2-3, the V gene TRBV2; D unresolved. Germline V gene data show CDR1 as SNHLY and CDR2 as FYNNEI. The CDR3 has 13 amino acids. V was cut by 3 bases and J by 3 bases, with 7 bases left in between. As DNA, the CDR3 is TGTGCCAGCAGTGAGGAGCGAACAGATACGCAGTATTTT. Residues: CASSEERTDTQYF.

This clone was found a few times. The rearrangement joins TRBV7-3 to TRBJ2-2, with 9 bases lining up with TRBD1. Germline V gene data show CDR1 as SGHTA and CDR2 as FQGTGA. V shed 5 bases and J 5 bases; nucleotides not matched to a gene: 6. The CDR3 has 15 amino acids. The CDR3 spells CASSSGTGNTGELFF. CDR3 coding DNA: TGTGCCAGCAGCAGCGGGACAGGGAATACCGGGGAGCTGTTTTTT.

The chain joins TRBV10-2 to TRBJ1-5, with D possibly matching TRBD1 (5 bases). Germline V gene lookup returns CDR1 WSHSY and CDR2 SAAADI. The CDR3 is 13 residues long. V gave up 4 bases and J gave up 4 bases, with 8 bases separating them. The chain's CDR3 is CASSGRGNQPQHF. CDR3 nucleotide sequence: TGCGCCAGCAGTGGAAGGGGTAATCAGCCCCAGCATTTT.

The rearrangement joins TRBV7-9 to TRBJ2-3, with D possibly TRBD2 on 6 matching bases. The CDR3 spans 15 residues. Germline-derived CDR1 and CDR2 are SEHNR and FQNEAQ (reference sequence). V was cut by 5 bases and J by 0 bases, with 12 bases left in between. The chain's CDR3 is CASSLTGDSTDTQYF. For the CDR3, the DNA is TGTGCCAGCAGCCTAACGGGGGACAGCACAGATACGCAGTATTTT.

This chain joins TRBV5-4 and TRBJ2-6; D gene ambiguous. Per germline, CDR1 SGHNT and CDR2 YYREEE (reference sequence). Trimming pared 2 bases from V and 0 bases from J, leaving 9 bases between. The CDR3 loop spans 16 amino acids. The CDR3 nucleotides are TGTGCCAGCAGCTTCGGCGGCCGCTCTGGGGCCAACGTCCTGACTTTC. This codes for CASSFGGRSGANVLTF.

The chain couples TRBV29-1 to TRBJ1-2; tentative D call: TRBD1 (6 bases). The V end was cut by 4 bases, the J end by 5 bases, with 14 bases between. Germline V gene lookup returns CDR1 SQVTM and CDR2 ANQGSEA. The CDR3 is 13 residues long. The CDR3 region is CSVVGGRNYGYTF. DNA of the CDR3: TGCAGCGTTGTGGGGGGGCGCAATTATGGCTACACCTTC.

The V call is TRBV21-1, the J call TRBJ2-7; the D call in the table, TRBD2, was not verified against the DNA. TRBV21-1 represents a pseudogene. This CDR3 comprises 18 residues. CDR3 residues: CASSKARLAGDSTYEQYF. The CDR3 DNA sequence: TGTGCCAGCAGCAAAGCGCGGCTAGCGGGGGATTCCACCTACGAGCAGTACTTC.

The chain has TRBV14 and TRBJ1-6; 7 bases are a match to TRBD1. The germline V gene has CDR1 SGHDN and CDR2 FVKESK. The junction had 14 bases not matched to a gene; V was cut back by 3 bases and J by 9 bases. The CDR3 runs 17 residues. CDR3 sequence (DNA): TGTGCCAGCAGCCAGAGGATGGGACAGCGTATTGCTTCACCCCTCCACTTT. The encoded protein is CASSQRMGQRIASPLHF.

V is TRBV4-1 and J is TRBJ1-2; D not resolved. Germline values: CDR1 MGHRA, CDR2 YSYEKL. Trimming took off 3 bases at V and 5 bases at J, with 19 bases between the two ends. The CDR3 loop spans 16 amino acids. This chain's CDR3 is CASSQASPATTYGYTF. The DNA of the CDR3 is TGCGCCAGCAGCCAGGCATCGCCCGCGACTACGTATGGCTACACCTTC.

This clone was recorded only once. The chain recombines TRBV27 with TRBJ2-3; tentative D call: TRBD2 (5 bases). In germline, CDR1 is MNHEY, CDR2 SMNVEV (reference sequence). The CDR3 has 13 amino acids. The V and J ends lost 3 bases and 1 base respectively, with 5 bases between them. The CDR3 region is CASSFGGTDTQYF. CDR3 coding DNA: TGTGCCAGCAGTTTCGGGGGCACAGATACGCAGTATTTT.

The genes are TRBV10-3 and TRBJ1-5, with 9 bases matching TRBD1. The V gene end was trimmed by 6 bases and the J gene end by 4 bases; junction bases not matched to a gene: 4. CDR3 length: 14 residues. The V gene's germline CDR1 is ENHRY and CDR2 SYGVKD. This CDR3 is CAISRDRENQPQHF. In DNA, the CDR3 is TGTGCCATCAGCCGGGACAGGGAAAATCAGCCCCAGCATTTT.